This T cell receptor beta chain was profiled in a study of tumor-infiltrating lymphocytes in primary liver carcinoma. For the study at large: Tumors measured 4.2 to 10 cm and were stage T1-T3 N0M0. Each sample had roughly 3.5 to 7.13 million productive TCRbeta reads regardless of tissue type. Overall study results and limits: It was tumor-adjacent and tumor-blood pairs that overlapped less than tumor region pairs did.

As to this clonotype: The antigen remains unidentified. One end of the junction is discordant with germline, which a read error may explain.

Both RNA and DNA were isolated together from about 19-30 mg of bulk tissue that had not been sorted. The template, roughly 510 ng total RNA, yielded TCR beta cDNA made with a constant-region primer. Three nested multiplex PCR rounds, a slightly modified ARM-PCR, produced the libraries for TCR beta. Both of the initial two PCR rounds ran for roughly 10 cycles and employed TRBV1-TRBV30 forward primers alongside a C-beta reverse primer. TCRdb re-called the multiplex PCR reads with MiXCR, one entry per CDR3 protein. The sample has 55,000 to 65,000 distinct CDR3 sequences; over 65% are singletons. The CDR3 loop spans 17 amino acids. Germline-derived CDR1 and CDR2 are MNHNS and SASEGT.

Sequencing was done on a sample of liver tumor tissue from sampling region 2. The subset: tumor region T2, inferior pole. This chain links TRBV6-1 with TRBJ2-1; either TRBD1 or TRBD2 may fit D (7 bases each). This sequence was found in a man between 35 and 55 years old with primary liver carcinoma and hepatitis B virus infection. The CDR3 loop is CAGRGRDSRAWDNEQLF. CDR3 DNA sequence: TGTGCCGGCAGGGGGAGGGACAGTCGAGCCTGGGACAATGAGCAGCTCTTC.